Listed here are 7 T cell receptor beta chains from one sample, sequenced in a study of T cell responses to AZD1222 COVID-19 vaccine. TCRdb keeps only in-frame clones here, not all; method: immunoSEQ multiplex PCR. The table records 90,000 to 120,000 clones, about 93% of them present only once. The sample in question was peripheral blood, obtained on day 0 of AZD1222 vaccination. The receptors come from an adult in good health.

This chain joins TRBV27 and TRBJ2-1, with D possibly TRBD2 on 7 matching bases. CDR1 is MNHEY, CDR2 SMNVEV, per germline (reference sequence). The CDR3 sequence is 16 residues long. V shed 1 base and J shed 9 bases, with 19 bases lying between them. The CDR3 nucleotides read TGTGCCAGCAGTTTATACACCCTTACAGGGAGGGGTGAGCAGTTCTTC. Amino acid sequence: CASSLYTLTGRGEQFF.

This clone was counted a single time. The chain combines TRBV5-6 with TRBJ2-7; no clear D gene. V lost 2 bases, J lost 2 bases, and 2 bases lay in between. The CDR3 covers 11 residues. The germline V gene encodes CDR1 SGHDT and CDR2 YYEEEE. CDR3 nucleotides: TGTGCCAGCAGCTTAGCCTACGAGCAGTACTTC. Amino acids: CASSLAYEQYF.

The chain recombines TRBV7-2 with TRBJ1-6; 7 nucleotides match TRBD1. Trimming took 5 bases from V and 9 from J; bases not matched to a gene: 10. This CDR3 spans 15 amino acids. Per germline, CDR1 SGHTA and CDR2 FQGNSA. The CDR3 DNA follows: TGTGCCAGCAGCCCCCGACAGGGAATCGGTTCACCCCTCCACTTT. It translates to CASSPRQGIGSPLHF. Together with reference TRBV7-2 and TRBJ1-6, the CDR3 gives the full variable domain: GAGVSQSPSNKVTEKGKDVELRCDPISGHTALYWYRQSLGQGLEFLIYFQGNSAPDKSGLPSDRFSAERTGGSVSTLTIQRTQQEDSAVYLCASSPRQGIGSPLHFGNGTRLTVT.

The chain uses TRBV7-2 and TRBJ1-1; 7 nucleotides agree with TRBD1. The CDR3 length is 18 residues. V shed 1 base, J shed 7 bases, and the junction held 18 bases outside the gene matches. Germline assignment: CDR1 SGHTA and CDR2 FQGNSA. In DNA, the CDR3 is TGTGCCAGCAGCTTAGGAGTCACCGGAGGGACAGCCCCATTTGAAGCTTTCTTT. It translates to CASSLGVTGGTAPFEAFF.

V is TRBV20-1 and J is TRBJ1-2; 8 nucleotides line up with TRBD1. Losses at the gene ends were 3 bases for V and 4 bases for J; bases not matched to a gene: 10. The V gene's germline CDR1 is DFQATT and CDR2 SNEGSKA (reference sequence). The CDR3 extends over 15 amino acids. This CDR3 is CSASLDRVRGYGYTF. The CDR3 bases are TGCAGTGCTAGTTTGGACAGGGTCCGAGGCTATGGCTACACCTTC.

The CDR3 sequence is CASSYSPGQGRTIQPQHF. For the CDR3, the DNA is TGTGCCAGCAGTTACTCTCCCGGACAGGGAAGGACGATTCAGCCCCAGCATTTT. The chain has TRBV6-2 or TRBV6-3 and TRBJ1-5; 8 nucleotides align to TRBD1. The V segment lost 0 bases and the J segment 6 bases; nucleotides outside the gene matches: 13. Germline V gives CDR1 MNHEY, CDR2 SVGEGT. The CDR3 spans 18 residues.

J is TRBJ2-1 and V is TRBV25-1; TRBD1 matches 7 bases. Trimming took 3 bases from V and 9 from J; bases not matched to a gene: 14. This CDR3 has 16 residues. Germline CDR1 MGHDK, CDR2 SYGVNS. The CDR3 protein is CASSDPGQVPFGEQFF. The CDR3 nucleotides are TGTGCCAGCAGTGACCCCGGACAGGTCCCTTTTGGTGAGCAGTTCTTC.